Listed here are 20 T cell receptor beta chains from one sample, sequenced in a study of early T cells in non-severe SARS-CoV-2 infection. Each CDR3 protein gets one entry after TCRdb re-called the 5' RACE reads with MiXCR. The sample has 70,000 to 85,000 distinct CDR3 sequences; roughly 4.7% are singletons. Sequencing was performed on whole blood, taken at baseline. These receptors all stem from an adult who was a healthcare worker with PCR-confirmed SARS-CoV-2 infection or an uninfected control (not recorded which).

CDR3 bases: TGTGCCAGCAGTTCACTAGGCGGGACAGGCACCTACGAGCAGTACTTC. Its protein is CASSSLGGTGTYEQYF. The genes are TRBV27 and TRBJ2-7; 8 bases line up with TRBD1. The CDR3 covers 16 residues. Germline V gene sequence: CDR1 MNHEY, CDR2 SMNVEV (reference sequence). V lost 4 bases, J lost 2 bases, and 10 bases stayed unmatched.

The chain employs TRBV12-5 and TRBJ2-7, with D tentatively TRBD2 (5 bases). Trimming shortened V by 6 bases and J by 1 base, and 22 bases separated the two germline ends. The CDR3 is made up of 17 amino acids. CDR1 LGHNT and CDR2 FRNRAP come from the germline V gene. CDR3 nucleotides: TGTGCTAGTGGCGGGAATCTCGGCCCTTTAAGTTCCTACGAGCAGTACTTC. It codes for CASGGNLGPLSSYEQYF.

The rearrangement joins TRBV29-1 to TRBJ2-5, with 7 bases matching TRBD1. Germline assignment: CDR1 SQVTM and CDR2 ANQGSEA. The CDR3 contains 12 residues. The V and J ends lost 5 bases and 4 bases, in that order; junction bases with no gene match: 4. The CDR3 region has the DNA TGCAGCGTTAAACAGGGGATAGAGACCCAGTACTTC. It encodes CSVKQGIETQYF.

This clonotype has ten or more counts. The chain has TRBV20-1 and TRBJ2-3, with TRBD2 matching over 7 bases. The CDR3 is 14 residues long. With V trimmed by 1 base and J by 3 bases, 4 bases remained unmatched. Germline V CDR1 and CDR2: DFQATT, SNEGSKA (reference sequence). DNA of the CDR3: TGCAGTGCTAGAGTGGGAGGGCCAACAGATACGCAGTATTTT. This codes for CSARVGGPTDTQYF.

Many counts were recorded for this clonotype. The V call is TRBV10-2, the J call TRBJ2-3, with TRBD2 matching over 13 bases. The J segment lost 5 bases and the V segment lost 3 bases, leaving 5 bases of the junction unmatched. The germline gives CDR1 WSHSY, CDR2 SAAADI. The CDR3 loop spans 16 amino acids. Here the CDR3 reads CASSELAGGRGDTQYF. Written as DNA, the CDR3 is TGCGCCAGCAGTGAACTAGCGGGAGGGCGTGGAGATACGCAGTATTTT.

This clonotype has at least ten counts. This chain connects TRBV7-3 to TRBJ2-2; D not resolved. The ends were cut back, 3 bases at V and 4 bases at J, with 15 bases in the middle. CDR1 is SGHTA and CDR2 is FQGTGA in the germline V gene. The CDR3 totals 16 residues. Here the CDR3 reads CASSFSGSTVTGELFF. The CDR3 nucleotides are TGTGCCAGCAGCTTCTCTGGCTCGACCGTCACCGGGGAGCTGTTTTTT. The whole variable domain, remainder taken from reference TRBV7-3 and TRBJ2-2, is GAGVSQTPSNKVTEKGKYVELRCDPISGHTALYWYRQSLGQGPEFLIYFQGTGAADDSGLPNDRFFAVRPEGSVSTLKIQRTERGDSAVYLCASSFSGSTVTGELFFGEGSRLTVL.

In its sample, this clonotype was seen a few times. The chain recombines TRBV5-1 with TRBJ2-7; 10 positions match TRBD2. CDR1 is SGHRS and CDR2 is YFSETQ in the germline V gene. This CDR3 contains 14 residues. The trim removed 6 bases at V and 5 bases at J, leaving 8 bases unmatched. CDR3 amino acids: CASNPAGGPHEQYF. Here the CDR3 DNA reads TGCGCCAGCAACCCAGCGGGAGGGCCCCACGAGCAGTACTTC.

The rearrangement links TRBV6-5 to TRBJ2-4, with a tentative D call TRBD2 (5 bases). Trimming took off 2 bases at V and 8 bases at J, with 13 bases between the two ends. This CDR3 is 14 amino acids long. CDR1 and CDR2 (germline): MNHEY, SVGAGI. The CDR3 reads CASSYRGWGDIQYF. In DNA, the CDR3 is TGTGCCAGCAGTTACCGGGGATGGGGAGACATTCAGTACTTC.

This clonotype appeared many times. The V call is TRBV3-1, the J call TRBJ2-2, with TRBD2 matching 9 bases. CDR1 is LGHDT, CDR2 YNNKEL, per germline (reference sequence). The J segment lost 3 bases and the V segment lost 1 base, leaving 3 bases of the junction unmatched. There are 16 residues in the CDR3. The DNA of the CDR3 is TGTGCCAGCAGCCAAGGCCTAGCGGGACACACCGGGGAGCTGTTTTTT. This codes for CASSQGLAGHTGELFF.

In its sample, this clonotype was seen many times. This sequence joins TRBV11-2 and TRBJ2-3; no reliable D call. Germline CDR1 is SGHAT and CDR2 is FQNNGV. Trimming removed 4 bases from V and 0 bases from J, with 17 bases in between. This CDR3 spans 17 amino acids. The CDR3: CASSSTTQTSSTDTQYF. In DNA form, the CDR3 reads TGTGCCAGCAGCTCCACTACACAGACCTCTAGCACAGATACGCAGTATTTT.

This chain links TRBV6-1 with TRBJ2-7; TRBD2 matches at 12 bases. Unmatched junction bases numbered 12, after V lost 7 bases and J lost 2 bases. Germline CDR1 and CDR2: MNHNS and SASEGT. There are 17 residues in the CDR3. Written as DNA, the CDR3 is TGTGCCAGCACCGGAGGGCTAGCGGGAGGGAGGCCCTACGAGCAGTACTTC. It translates to CASTGGLAGGRPYEQYF.

In its sample, this clonotype was seen many times. The rearrangement links TRBV11-2 to TRBJ2-5, with TRBD2 matching 7 bases. CDR1 is SGHAT and CDR2 is FQNNGV in the germline V gene. The CDR3 is made up of 16 amino acids. After removal of 0 bases from V and 1 base from J, the junction contained 5 bases not matched to a gene. CDR3 region: CASSLDFGGGQETQYF. As DNA, the CDR3 is TGTGCCAGCAGCTTAGATTTTGGCGGGGGCCAAGAGACCCAGTACTTC.

There are many counts of this clonotype. The chain links TRBV2 to TRBJ2-7; D may be TRBD2 (5 bases). Germline CDR1 SNHLY, CDR2 FYNNEI. The V gene lost 3 bases and the J gene lost 3 bases, with 30 bases spanning the gap. The length of the CDR3 is 20 residues. The chain's CDR3 is CASSDPQLLSAERVRYEQYF. CDR3 coding DNA: TGTGCCAGCAGTGATCCACAGCTTCTCTCAGCGGAACGGGTCCGCTACGAGCAGTACTTC.

In this sample, this clonotype turned up many times. V is TRBV12-3 or TRBV12-4 and J is TRBJ1-2; unclear D gene. Trimming took off 6 bases at V and 4 bases at J, with 3 bases between the two ends. The CDR3 is 10 residues long. CDR3 in DNA: TGTGCCAGCAGGGGCTATGGCTACACCTTC. Amino acid sequence: CASRGYGYTF.

A few counts support this clonotype. The J gene is TRBJ1-1, the V gene TRBV7-9; TRBD1 might be the D (5 bases). This CDR3 region has 16 residues. V lost 5 bases and J lost 3, with 19 bases in between. From germline, CDR1 is SEHNR and CDR2 FQNEAQ (reference sequence). The CDR3, as DNA: TGTGCCAGCAGCCAGGGAGGCAGGCTGGCGTACACTGAAGCTTTCTTT. This gives the protein CASSQGGRLAYTEAFF.

This clonotype was observed at least ten times. The chain has TRBV12-5 and TRBJ2-1; D might be TRBD2 (6 bases). The CDR3 consists of 14 residues. Trimming shortened V by 5 bases and J by 3 bases, and 11 bases separated the two germline ends. CDR1 LGHNT and CDR2 FRNRAP come from the germline V gene. The CDR3 DNA reads TGTGCTAGTGGTCCAAGGGACTTCTACAATGAGCAGTTCTTC. Encoded protein: CASGPRDFYNEQFF.

This clonotype showed up many times. This chain joins TRBV10-2 and TRBJ1-1; no reliable D call. The CDR3 is 13 residues long. Deletions cut 3 bases from V and 0 bases from J, with 5 bases between. Germline CDR1 WSHSY, CDR2 SAAADI. The CDR3 DNA sequence: TGCGCCAGCAGTGATGGAGTGAACACTGAAGCTTTCTTT. This translates into CASSDGVNTEAFF.

This clonotype occurred a few times. The chain employs TRBV20-1 and TRBJ1-2; D unclear. Germline CDR1 DFQATT, CDR2 SNEGSKA (reference sequence). V shed 0 bases and J shed 4 bases, with 15 bases lying between them. This CDR3 is built from 15 residues. CDR3 sequence (DNA): TGCAGTGCTAGAGATCCCGGAGGGCGGATCTATGGCTACACCTTC. Encoded protein: CSARDPGGRIYGYTF.

A few counts support this clonotype. The J gene is TRBJ1-3, the V gene TRBV20-1, with D uncertain. V was shortened by 5 bases and J by 4 bases, with 6 bases between the two germline ends. This CDR3 is 11 amino acids long. Germline-derived CDR1 and CDR2 are DFQATT and SNEGSKA (reference sequence). CDR3 sequence: CSAGGGNTIYF. DNA for the CDR3: TGCAGTGCTGGCGGGGGAAACACCATATATTTT.

The chain uses TRBV5-1 and TRBJ1-1; no clear D. This CDR3 comprises 14 residues. Trimming stripped 0 bases from V and 2 bases from J, with 8 bases between. From germline, CDR1 is SGHRS and CDR2 YFSETQ. The CDR3 region has the DNA TGCGCCAGCAGCTTGGACCCGGGAAACACTGAAGCTTTCTTT. It encodes CASSLDPGNTEAFF.